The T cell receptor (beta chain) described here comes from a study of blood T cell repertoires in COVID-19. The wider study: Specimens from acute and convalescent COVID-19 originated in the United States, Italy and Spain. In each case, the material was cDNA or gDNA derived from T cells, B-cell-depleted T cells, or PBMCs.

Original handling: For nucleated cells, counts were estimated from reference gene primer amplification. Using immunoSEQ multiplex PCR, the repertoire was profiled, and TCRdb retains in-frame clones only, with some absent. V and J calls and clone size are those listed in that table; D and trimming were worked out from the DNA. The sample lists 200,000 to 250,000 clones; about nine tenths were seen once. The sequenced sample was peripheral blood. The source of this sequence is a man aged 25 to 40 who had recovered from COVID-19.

CDR3 coding DNA: TGTGCCAGTGGGACTTTTAACTATGGCTACACCTTC. This sequence encodes CASGTFNYGYTF. The chain carries TRBV2 and TRBJ1-2, with a tentative D call TRBD1 (5 bases). The CDR3 has 12 residues. V dropped 9 bases and J dropped 1 base, with 9 bases sitting between them. From germline, CDR1 is SNHLY and CDR2 FYNNEI.